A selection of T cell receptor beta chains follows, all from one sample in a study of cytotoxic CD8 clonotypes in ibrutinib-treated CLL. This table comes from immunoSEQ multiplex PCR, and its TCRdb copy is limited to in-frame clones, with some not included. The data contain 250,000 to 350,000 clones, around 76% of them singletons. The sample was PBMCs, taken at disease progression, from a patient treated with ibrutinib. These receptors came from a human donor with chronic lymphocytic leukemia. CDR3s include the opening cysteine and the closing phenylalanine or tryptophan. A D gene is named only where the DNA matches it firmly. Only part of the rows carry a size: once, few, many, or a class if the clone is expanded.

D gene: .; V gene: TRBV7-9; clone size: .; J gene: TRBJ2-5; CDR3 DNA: TGTGCCAGCAGCTTAGCGGGAGAGACCCAGTACTTC; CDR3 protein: CASSLAGETQYF
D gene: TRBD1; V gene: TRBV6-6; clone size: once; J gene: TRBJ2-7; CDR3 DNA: TGTGCCAGCACCGCGGCAGGGGGCCGGTGGGAGCAGTACTTC; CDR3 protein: CASTAAGGRWEQYF
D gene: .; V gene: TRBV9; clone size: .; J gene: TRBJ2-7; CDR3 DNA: TGTGCCAGCAGCGTGGGGCACTTTAGCTCCTACGAGCAGTACTTC; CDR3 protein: CASSVGHFSSYEQYF
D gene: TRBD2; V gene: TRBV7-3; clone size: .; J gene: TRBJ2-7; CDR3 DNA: TGTGCCAGCAGCTTAATAAAACTAGCGGGTTCCTACGAGCAGTACTTC; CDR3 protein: CASSLIKLAGSYEQYF
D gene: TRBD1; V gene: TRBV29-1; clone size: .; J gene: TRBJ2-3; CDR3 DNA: TGCAGCTCCCAAGGGGACAGGGGGCAGTATTTT; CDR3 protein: CSSQGDRGQYF
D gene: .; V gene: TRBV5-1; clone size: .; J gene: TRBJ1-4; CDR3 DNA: TGCGCCAGCAGCTTCTCAGATAATGAAAAACTGTTTTTT; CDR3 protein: CASSFSDNEKLFF
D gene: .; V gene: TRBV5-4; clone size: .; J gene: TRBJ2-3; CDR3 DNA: TGTGCCAGCAGCTTGGACAGTAGCACAGATACGCAGTATTTT; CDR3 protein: CASSLDSSTDTQYF
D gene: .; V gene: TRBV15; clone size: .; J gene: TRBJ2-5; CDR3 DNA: TGTGCCACCGGACGCCTCCAAGAGACCCAGTACTTC; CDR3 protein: CATGRLQETQYF
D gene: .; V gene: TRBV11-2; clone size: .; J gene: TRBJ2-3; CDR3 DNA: TGTGCCAGCAGCTCCAGGGGCACAGATACGCAGTATTTT; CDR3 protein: CASSSRGTDTQYF
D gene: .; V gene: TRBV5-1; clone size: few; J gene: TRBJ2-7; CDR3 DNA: TGCGCCAGCAGCTCTTCTGCCTACGAGCAGTACTTC; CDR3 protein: CASSSSAYEQYF
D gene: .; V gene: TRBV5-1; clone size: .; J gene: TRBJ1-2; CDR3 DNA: TGCGCCAGCAGCTTGGATAGGGGTTCCTATGGCTACACCTTC; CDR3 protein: CASSLDRGSYGYTF
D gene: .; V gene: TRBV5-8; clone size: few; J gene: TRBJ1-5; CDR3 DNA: TGTGCCAGCGCGATGGGTCAGTTCCAGCCCCAGCATTTT; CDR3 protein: CASAMGQFQPQHF
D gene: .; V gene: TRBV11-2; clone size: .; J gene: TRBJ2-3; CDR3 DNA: TGTGCCAGCAGCGTGCCTCCGTCAGATACGCAGTATTTT; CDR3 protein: CASSVPPSDTQYF
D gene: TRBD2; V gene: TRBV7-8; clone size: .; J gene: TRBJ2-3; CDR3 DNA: TGTGCCAGCAGCCCTGGAGCGGGAGGACCCACAGATACGCAGTATTTT; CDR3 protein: CASSPGAGGPTDTQYF
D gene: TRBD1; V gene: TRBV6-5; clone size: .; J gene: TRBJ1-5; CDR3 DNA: TGTGCCAGCACTCCAGGGGGAAATCAGCCCCAGCATTTT; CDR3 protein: CASTPGGNQPQHF
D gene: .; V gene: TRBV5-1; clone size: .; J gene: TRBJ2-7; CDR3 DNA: TGCGCCAGCAGCTTGACCAGGACTGTCCACGAGCAGTACTTC; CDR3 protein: CASSLTRTVHEQYF
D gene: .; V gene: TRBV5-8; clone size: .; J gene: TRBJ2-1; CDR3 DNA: TGTGCCAGCACCTCCTGGGACGGAATCTACAATGAGCAGTTCTTC; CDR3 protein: CASTSWDGIYNEQFF
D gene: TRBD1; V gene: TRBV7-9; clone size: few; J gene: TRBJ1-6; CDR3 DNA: TGTGCCAGCAGCTTAGCGCACGGGGACAGGGGAATTGGGACCCTCCACTTT; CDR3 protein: CASSLAHGDRGIGTLHF
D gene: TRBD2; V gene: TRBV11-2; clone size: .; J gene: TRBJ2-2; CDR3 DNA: TGTGCCAGCAGCTTAGAGCCTAGCGGGGGGCTCCGGGAGCTGTTTTTT; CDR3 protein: CASSLEPSGGLRELFF
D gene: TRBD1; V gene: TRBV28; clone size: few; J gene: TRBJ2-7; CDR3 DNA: TGTGCCAGCAGCGACCAAACGGGACAGAGCCTTTTGGAGCAGTACTTC; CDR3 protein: CASSDQTGQSLLEQYF
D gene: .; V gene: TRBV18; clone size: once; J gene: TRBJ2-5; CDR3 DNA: TGTGCCAGCTCATCCCTCGACCGGAGTGAGACCCAGTACTTC; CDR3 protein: CASSSLDRSETQYF
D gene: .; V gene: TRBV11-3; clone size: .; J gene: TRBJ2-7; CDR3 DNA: TGTGCCAGCAGAAATCAGGGCCTCCTAACCTACGAGCAGTACTTC; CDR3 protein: CASRNQGLLTYEQYF
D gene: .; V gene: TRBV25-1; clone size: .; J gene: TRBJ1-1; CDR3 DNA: TGTGCCAGCAGTGAATCACAGGTCGGGTACACTGAAGCTTTCTTT; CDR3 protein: CASSESQVGYTEAFF
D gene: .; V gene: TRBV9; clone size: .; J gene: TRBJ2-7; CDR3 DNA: TGTGCCAGCAGCGAATTCGGGAGTTCGAACAACGAGCAGTACTTC; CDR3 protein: CASSEFGSSNNEQYF
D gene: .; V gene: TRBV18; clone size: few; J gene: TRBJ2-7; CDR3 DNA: TGTGCCAGCTCACCACTTCAAAGGGGGTTCGAGCAGTACTTC; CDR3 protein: CASSPLQRGFEQYF
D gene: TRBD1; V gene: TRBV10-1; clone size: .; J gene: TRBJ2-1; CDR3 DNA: TGCGCCAGCAGGTGCGGGACAGGGGAATGGAGTGAGCAGTTCTTC; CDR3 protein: CASRCGTGEWSEQFF
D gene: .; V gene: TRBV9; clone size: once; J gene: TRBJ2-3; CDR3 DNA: TGTGCCAGCAGCGGGGACGGGGACACAGATACGCAGTATTTT; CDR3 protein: CASSGDGDTDTQYF
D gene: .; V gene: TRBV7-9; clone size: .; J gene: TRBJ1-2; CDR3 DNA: TGTGCCAGCAGCTTCGGGACATCGTACTTTTATGGCTACACCTTC; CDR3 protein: CASSFGTSYFYGYTF
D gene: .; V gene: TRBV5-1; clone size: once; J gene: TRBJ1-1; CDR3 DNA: TGCGCCAGCAGCGCCACACAGGAATACACTGAAGCTTTCTTT; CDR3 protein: CASSATQEYTEAFF
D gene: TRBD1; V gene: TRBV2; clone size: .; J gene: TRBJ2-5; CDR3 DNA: TGTGCCAGCAGCCCCGTCACAGGGGATTGGGAGACCCAGTACTTC; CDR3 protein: CASSPVTGDWETQYF
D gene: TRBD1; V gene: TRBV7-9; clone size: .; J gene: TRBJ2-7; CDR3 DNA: TGTGCCAGCAGCCCCCACCGATGGGGACAGAGCTCCTACGAGCAGTACTTC; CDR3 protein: CASSPHRWGQSSYEQYF
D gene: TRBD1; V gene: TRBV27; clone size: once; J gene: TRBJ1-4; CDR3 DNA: TGTGCCAGCAGTCCTAACAGGGGGCTGCGAGAAAAACTGTTTTTT; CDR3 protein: CASSPNRGLREKLFF
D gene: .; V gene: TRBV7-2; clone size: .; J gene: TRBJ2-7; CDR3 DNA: TGTGCCAGCAGCTTAGCCGACTTTTACGAGCAGTACTTC; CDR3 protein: CASSLADFYEQYF
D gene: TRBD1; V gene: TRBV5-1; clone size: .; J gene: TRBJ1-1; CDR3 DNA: TGCGCCAGCAGCTTGGCCGGACAGGGGTCCACTGAAGCTTTCTTT; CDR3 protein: CASSLAGQGSTEAFF
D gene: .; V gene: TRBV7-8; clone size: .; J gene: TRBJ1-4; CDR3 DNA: TGTGCCAGCAGCTACCGGGGCCGGGCCGAAAAACTGTTTTTT; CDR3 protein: CASSYRGRAEKLFF
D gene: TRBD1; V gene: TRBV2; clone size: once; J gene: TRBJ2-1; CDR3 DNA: TGTGCCAGCAGTGAAGGGCAGGGGGTGAAACTTGAGCAGTTCTTC; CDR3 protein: CASSEGQGVKLEQFF
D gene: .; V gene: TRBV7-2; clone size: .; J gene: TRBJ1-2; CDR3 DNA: TGTGCCAGCAGCTTAGGGCCAACAGGGCTCTATGGCTACACCTTC; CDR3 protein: CASSLGPTGLYGYTF
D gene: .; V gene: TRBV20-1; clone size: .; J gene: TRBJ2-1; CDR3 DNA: TGCAGTGCTGGGCGGGACGGTGAGCAGTTCTTC; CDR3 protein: CSAGRDGEQFF
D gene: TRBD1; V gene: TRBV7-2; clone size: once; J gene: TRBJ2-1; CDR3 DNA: TGTGCCAGCAGCCGGGACAGGGGCCGTTACAATGAGCAGTTCTTC; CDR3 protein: CASSRDRGRYNEQFF